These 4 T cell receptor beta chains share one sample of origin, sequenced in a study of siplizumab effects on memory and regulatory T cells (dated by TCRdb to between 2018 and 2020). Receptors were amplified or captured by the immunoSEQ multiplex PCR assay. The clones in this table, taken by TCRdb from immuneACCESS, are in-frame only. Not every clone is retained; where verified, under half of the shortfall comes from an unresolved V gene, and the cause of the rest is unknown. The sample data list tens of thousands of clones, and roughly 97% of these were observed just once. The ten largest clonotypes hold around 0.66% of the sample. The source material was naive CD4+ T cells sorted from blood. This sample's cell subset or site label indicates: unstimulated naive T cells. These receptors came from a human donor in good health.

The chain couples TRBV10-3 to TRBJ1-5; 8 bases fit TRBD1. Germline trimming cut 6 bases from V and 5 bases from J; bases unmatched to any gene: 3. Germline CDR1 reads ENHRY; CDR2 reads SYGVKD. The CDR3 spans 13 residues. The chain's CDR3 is CAIRLTGDQPQHF. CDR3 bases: TGTGCCATCAGACTGACAGGGGATCAGCCCCAGCATTTT.

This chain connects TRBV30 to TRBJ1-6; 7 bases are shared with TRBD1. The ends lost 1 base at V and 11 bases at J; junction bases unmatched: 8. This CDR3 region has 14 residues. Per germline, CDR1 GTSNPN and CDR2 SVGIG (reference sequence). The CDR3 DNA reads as TGTGCCTGGAGTGGACCGGGACAGCAAACACCCCTCCACTTT. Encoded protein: CAWSGPGQQTPLHF.

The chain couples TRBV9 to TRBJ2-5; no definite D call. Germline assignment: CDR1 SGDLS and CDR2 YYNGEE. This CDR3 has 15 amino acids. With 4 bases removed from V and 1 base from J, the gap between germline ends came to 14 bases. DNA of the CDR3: TGTGCCAGCAGCATCGATAGGGATTTCCAAGAGACCCAGTACTTC. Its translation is CASSIDRDFQETQYF.

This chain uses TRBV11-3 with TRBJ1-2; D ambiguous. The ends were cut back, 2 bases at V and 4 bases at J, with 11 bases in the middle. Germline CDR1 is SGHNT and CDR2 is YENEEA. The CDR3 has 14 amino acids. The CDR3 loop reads CASSLRQDSYGYTF. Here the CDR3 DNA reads TGTGCCAGCAGCTTAAGGCAGGACTCCTATGGCTACACCTTC.